The clone carrying this T cell receptor (beta chain) was seen a few times. TCRbeta library construction was performed incorporating unique molecular identifiers. From the PCR reads, TCRdb called clonotypes with MiXCR, one entry per CDR3 protein. The repertoire holds fewer than 150,000 distinct CDR3 sequences, with more than 9.5% as singletons. The data were taken from a study of T-cell reconstitution after alpha-beta-depleted transplantation in children. The material sequenced was PBMCs, mostly from graft donor cells, taken 180 days after TCRalphabeta/CD19-depleted stem cell transplant. This receptor was identified in a girl under three years old who had a stem cell transplant for combined immunodeficiency, so the T cells may come from the graft donor.

DNA of the CDR3: TGTGCCAGCAGTTCGCGGGACGGCCCCTACGAGCAGTACTTC. This codes for CASSSRDGPYEQYF. This chain joins TRBV6-5 and TRBJ2-7, with a tentative D call TRBD2 (6 bases). V was cut by 4 bases and J by 2 bases, with 12 bases left in between. Germline-derived CDR1 and CDR2 are MNHEY and SVGAGI. The CDR3 sequence is 14 residues long.